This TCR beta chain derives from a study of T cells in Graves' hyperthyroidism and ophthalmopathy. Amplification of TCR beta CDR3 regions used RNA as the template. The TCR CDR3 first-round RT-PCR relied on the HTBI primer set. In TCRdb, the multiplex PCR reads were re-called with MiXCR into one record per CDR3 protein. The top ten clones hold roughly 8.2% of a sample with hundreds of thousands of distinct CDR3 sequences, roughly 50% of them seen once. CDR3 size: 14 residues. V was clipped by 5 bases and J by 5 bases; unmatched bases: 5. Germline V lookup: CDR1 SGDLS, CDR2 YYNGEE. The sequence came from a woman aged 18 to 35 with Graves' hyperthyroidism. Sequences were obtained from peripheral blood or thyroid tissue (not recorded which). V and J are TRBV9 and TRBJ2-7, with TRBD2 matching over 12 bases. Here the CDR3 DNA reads TGTGCCAGCAGACCTAGCGGGAGGGCCAACGAGCAGTACTTC. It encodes CASRPSGRANEQYF.